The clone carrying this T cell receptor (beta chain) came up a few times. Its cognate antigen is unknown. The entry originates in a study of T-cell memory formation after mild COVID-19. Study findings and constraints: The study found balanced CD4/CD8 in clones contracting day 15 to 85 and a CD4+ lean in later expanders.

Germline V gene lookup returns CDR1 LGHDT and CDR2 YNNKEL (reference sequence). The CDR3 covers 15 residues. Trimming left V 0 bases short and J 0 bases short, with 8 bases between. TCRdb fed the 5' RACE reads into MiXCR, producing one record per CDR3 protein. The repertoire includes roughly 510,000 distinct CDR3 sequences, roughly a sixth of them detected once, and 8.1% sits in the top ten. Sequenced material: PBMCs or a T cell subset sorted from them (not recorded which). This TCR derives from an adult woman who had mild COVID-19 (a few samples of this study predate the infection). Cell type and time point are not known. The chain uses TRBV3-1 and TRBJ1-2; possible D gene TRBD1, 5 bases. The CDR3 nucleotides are TGTGCCAGCAGCCAAGAAGTGACAGCTAACTATGGCTACACCTTC. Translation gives CASSQEVTANYGYTF.